Detailed here is one T cell receptor (beta chain). In the study's own analysis: Nucleated cell counts were estimated from reference gene primer amplification. Clones were read by immunoSEQ multiplex PCR, and TCRdb kept only the in-frame ones, dropping some. V and J calls plus clone size are reproduced from that table; the DNA served to infer D and trimming. The sample holds approximately 59,000 clones, around 86% seen once. The sample originates from a study of blood T cell repertoires in COVID-19. V lost 4 bases and J lost 0; bases outside the gene matches: 5. The CDR3 consists of 18 residues. Germline V gene sequence: CDR1 SQVTM, CDR2 ANQGSEA.

V and J are TRBV29-1 and TRBJ2-2, with TRBD2 matching 16 bases. The receptor was derived from a woman older than 75 with acute or convalescent COVID-19. The sample taken for sequencing was peripheral blood. The CDR3 here is CSVGGLAGGFANTGELFF. CDR3 DNA sequence: TGCAGCGTTGGGGGACTAGCGGGAGGGTTCGCGAACACCGGGGAGCTGTTTTTT.